Below are 25 T cell receptor beta chains sequenced from a single sample in a study of a mutant IDH1 vaccine in newly diagnosed glioma. Generated by immunoSEQ multiplex PCR, the TCRdb table keeps only in-frame clones and is missing some. The sample records 35,000 to 45,000 clones, about 80% being singletons. Indicated time point: week 35, safety follow-up. The investigators gave 300 ug of mutant IDH1 20-mer peptide in each vaccine dose, together with topical imiquimod. These receptors have no known antigen. This sample comprised PBMCs, obtained from a glioma patient whose treatment included an IDH1 peptide vaccine. All receptors come from a woman between 45 and 65 years old with glioma.

The chain has TRBV11-2 and TRBJ2-5; TRBD2 aligns across 13 bases. J lost 5 bases, V lost 5 bases, and 8 bases had no gene match. The CDR3 runs 16 residues. CDR1 and CDR2 (germline): SGHAT, FQNNGV. In DNA, the CDR3 is TGTGCCAGCAGCAGAGGGGGACTAGCGGGGTGGGAGACCCAGTACTTC. This sequence encodes CASSRGGLAGWETQYF.

This clone has a single count. The chain combines TRBV13 with TRBJ2-1; 8 bases align to TRBD2. Germline CDR1 is PRHDT and CDR2 is FYEKMQ (reference sequence). This CDR3 is 18 amino acids long. V lost 4 bases and J lost 0; bases outside the gene matches: 11. The CDR3 nucleotides read TGTGCCAGCAGCTCCTACCGGGGGGGGGTTAACTCCTACAATGAGCAGTTCTTC. As protein: CASSSYRGGVNSYNEQFF.

The chain combines TRBV5-1 with TRBJ2-7; D may be TRBD1 (6 bases). In germline, CDR1 is SGHRS, CDR2 YFSETQ. Trimming left V 5 bases short and J 3 bases short, with 9 bases between. The CDR3 has 12 residues. DNA of the CDR3: TGCGCCAGCAGTACAGGGTTCTACGAGCAGTACTTC. This encodes CASSTGFYEQYF.

The rearrangement joins TRBV2 to TRBJ1-5, with a weak D call TRBD1 (6 bases). The CDR3 totals 14 residues. Trimming removed 3 bases from V and 7 bases from J, with 13 bases in between. Germline CDR1 reads SNHLY; CDR2 reads FYNNEI. CDR3 DNA sequence: TGTGCCAGCAGTGATTCGGGGGGACAACAGCCCCAGCATTTT. Protein sequence: CASSDSGGQQPQHF.

CDR3: CASSHDRVTSYGYTF. Here the CDR3 DNA reads TGTGCCAGCAGTCACGACAGGGTAACGAGCTATGGCTACACCTTC. V gene TRBV6-6 combines with J gene TRBJ1-2; TRBD1 matches at 7 bases. CDR3 size: 15 residues. After removal of 5 bases from V and 4 bases from J, the junction contained 10 bases not matched to a gene. Germline loops: CDR1 MNHNY, CDR2 SVGAGI (reference sequence).

The J gene is TRBJ2-7, the V gene TRBV11-2; D gene ambiguous. Germline lookup yields CDR1 SGHAT and CDR2 FQNNGV. V was clipped by 1 base and J by 3 bases, with 13 bases between them. The CDR3 is 15 residues long. CDR3 nucleotide sequence: TGTGCCAGCAGCTTAGCGGCCAGCTATTTCTACGAGCAGTACTTC. Translation gives CASSLAASYFYEQYF.

The V call is TRBV28, the J call TRBJ2-7; 8 bases map to TRBD1. This CDR3 has 16 amino acids. Germline CDR1 and CDR2: MDHEN and SYDVKM. V was pared by 6 bases and J by 4 bases, with 14 bases of the junction left unmatched. CDR3 nucleotides: TGTGCCAGCAGCGGACGGACAGGGCCGCTATTGTACGAGCAGTACTTC. Amino acids: CASSGRTGPLLYEQYF. The full variable domain, in which reference TRBV28 and TRBJ2-7 provide the parts outside the CDR3, is DVKVTQSSRYLVKRTGEKVFLECVQDMDHENMFWYRQDPGLGLRLIYFSYDVKMKEKGDIPEGYSVSREKKERFSLILESASTNQTSMYLCASSGRTGPLLYEQYFGPGTRLTVT.

The V gene is TRBV6-5, the J gene TRBJ1-2; a weak D match, TRBD1 (5 bases). The germline gives CDR1 MNHEY, CDR2 SVGAGI. Trimming took 6 bases from V and 4 from J, leaving 12 bases between them. The CDR3 extends over 13 amino acids. CDR3 in DNA: TGTGCCAGCAGCCGGGGGGTCTTCTATGGCTACACCTTC. Translating gives CASSRGVFYGYTF.

This chain joins TRBV7-9 and TRBJ2-7; the D is unclear. Trimming left V 4 bases short and J 3 bases short, with 4 bases between. The CDR3 extends over 11 amino acids. Germline lookup yields CDR1 SEHNR and CDR2 FQNEAQ (reference sequence). CDR3 sequence (DNA): TGTGCCAGCAGCTCGAACTACGAGCAGTACTTC. This gives the protein CASSSNYEQYF.

This chain links TRBV4-2 with TRBJ1-2; D is unresolved. The CDR3 sequence is 14 residues long. Germline V CDR1 and CDR2: LGHNA, YNFKEQ. V gave up 0 bases and J gave up 7 bases, with 12 bases separating them. The CDR3 protein is CASSQDVGSGGYTF. As DNA, the CDR3 is TGTGCCAGCAGCCAAGATGTAGGGTCCGGTGGCTACACCTTC.

The chain links TRBV5-6 to TRBJ2-3, with 9 bases identical to TRBD1. Germline-derived CDR1 and CDR2 are SGHDT and YYEEEE. CDR3 length: 16 amino acids. Losses at the gene ends were 2 bases for V and 7 bases for J; bases not matched to a gene: 11. This CDR3 is CASSLYRTTGGNTQYF. The CDR3, as DNA: TGTGCCAGCAGCTTATACCGAACTACAGGGGGCAATACGCAGTATTTT.

CDR3 bases: TGTGCCAGCAGCCTTGCTGGGGCCAACGTCCTGACTTTC. Residues: CASSLAGANVLTF. The chain uses TRBV5-6 and TRBJ2-6; no reliable D call. The V end lost 4 bases, the J end lost 2 bases, and 4 bases lay between the germline ends. CDR1 SGHDT and CDR2 YYEEEE come from the germline V gene. The CDR3 is 13 amino acids.

The chain recombines TRBV4-1 with TRBJ1-2; D not certain. CDR1 is MGHRA, CDR2 YSYEKL, per germline. The CDR3 is made up of 12 amino acids. Trimming removed 0 bases from V and 7 bases from J, with 6 bases in between. The CDR3 is CASSQDRRGYTF. The CDR3 nucleotides are TGCGCCAGCAGCCAAGATCGGCGTGGCTACACCTTC.

The V gene is TRBV30, the J gene TRBJ1-2, with TRBD1 matching over 7 bases. After removal of 1 base from V and 4 bases from J, the junction contained 6 bases not matched to a gene. Germline-derived CDR1 and CDR2 are GTSNPN and SVGIG (reference sequence). The length of the CDR3 is 14 residues. The CDR3 DNA sequence: TGTGCCTGGAGTGGTGACAGGGAGGCCTATGGCTACACCTTC. Protein product: CAWSGDREAYGYTF.

This sequence joins TRBV18 and TRBJ2-5; 8 nucleotides line up with TRBD2. CDR1 is KGHSH and CDR2 is LQKENI in the germline V gene. The CDR3 loop spans 15 amino acids. J was trimmed by 2 bases and V by 4 bases; bases with no gene match: 6. CDR3 nucleotides: TGTGCCAGCTCACTTTTTTCTAGCGGGCAAGAGACCCAGTACTTC. Translation gives CASSLFSSGQETQYF.

CDR3 sequence: CASRVGTSGATYEQYF. The CDR3 coding sequence is TGTGCCAGCAGGGTAGGGACTAGCGGGGCCACCTACGAGCAGTACTTC. The chain uses TRBV4-2 and TRBJ2-7; the match to TRBD2 covers 13 bases. CDR1 is LGHNA, CDR2 YNFKEQ, per germline. The CDR3 loop spans 16 amino acids. J was trimmed by 2 bases and V by 6 bases; bases with no gene match: 7.

The chain carries TRBV4-1 and TRBJ2-5; D is perhaps TRBD2 (7 bases). Trimming took 3 bases from V and 3 from J, leaving 17 bases between them. This CDR3 spans 16 amino acids. Germline V gives CDR1 MGHRA, CDR2 YSYEKL. The CDR3 sequence: CASSQKPSGGKETQYF. The CDR3 nucleotides read TGCGCCAGCAGCCAGAAACCGTCGGGGGGCAAAGAGACCCAGTACTTC.

This chain joins TRBV5-1 and TRBJ2-1; D unclear. Trimming removed 0 bases from V and 6 bases from J, with 13 bases in between. The CDR3 contains 15 residues. Germline V gene lookup returns CDR1 SGHRS and CDR2 YFSETQ. DNA of the CDR3: TGCGCCAGCAGCTTGGCAGCAGGAGTAGGCAATGAGCAGTTCTTC. Its protein product is CASSLAAGVGNEQFF.

This chain joins TRBV7-2 and TRBJ2-7, with 11 bases that match TRBD2. The CDR3 has 15 amino acids. Germline V gene data show CDR1 as SGHTA and CDR2 as FQGNSA. Trimming took 7 bases from V and 3 from J; bases not matched to a gene: 8. This chain's CDR3 is CASTKGLAGLYEQYF. CDR3 nucleotide sequence: TGTGCCAGCACAAAAGGACTAGCGGGCCTCTACGAGCAGTACTTC.

The chain recombines TRBV7-9 with TRBJ1-1; tentatively, D is TRBD1 (5 bases). Germline V gene sequence: CDR1 SEHNR, CDR2 FQNEAQ (reference sequence). V gave up 2 bases and J gave up 1 base, with 8 bases separating them. The CDR3 consists of 14 residues. DNA of the CDR3: TGTGCCAGCAGCTTACAGGGATGGAACACTGAAGCTTTCTTT. This gives the protein CASSLQGWNTEAFF.

This sequence joins TRBV29-1 and TRBJ2-2; TRBD2 is a possible D gene (5 bases). The CDR3 has 12 residues. Germline lookup yields CDR1 SQVTM and CDR2 ANQGSEA. Deletions cut 7 bases from V and 5 bases from J, with 11 bases between. The CDR3 spells CSGLAHTGELFF. In DNA, the CDR3 is TGCAGCGGGCTAGCCCATACCGGGGAGCTGTTTTTT.

This clone was seen a few times. The chain couples TRBV2 to TRBJ1-6; no clear D. Germline CDR1 is SNHLY and CDR2 is FYNNEI. Trimming took 8 bases from V and 9 from J, leaving 11 bases between them. This CDR3 region has 12 residues. CDR3 bases: TGTGCCAGCGTCCAGGACCGTTCACCCCTCCACTTT. Amino acids: CASVQDRSPLHF.

The rearrangement links TRBV5-4 to TRBJ2-2; 16 bases line up with TRBD2. Trimming removed 4 bases from V and 5 bases from J; junction bases left unmatched: 8. The CDR3 is 18 residues long. Germline V gives CDR1 SGHNT, CDR2 YYREEE (reference sequence). This CDR3 reads CASSPPGLAGGLTGELFF. The CDR3 DNA follows: TGTGCCAGCAGCCCTCCGGGACTAGCGGGGGGGCTTACCGGGGAGCTGTTTTTT.

This sequence joins TRBV27 and TRBJ1-5, with D unclear. Trimming shortened V by 6 bases and J by 4 bases, and 10 bases separated the two germline ends. The CDR3 sequence is 13 residues long. Germline CDR1 and CDR2: MNHEY and SMNVEV (reference sequence). The CDR3 DNA sequence: TGTGCCAGCAGCGCTCAGGCTAATCAGCCCCAGCATTTT. This sequence encodes CASSAQANQPQHF.

The rearrangement uses TRBV10-3 and TRBJ2-5; D could derive from TRBD1 or TRBD2 (6 bases each). This CDR3 contains 17 residues. The germline gives CDR1 ENHRY, CDR2 SYGVKD. Trimming took off 0 bases at V and 2 bases at J, with 16 bases between the two ends. CDR3 protein: CAISESNKRGVQETQYF. The CDR3, as DNA: TGTGCCATCAGTGAGTCGAATAAAAGGGGGGTACAAGAGACCCAGTACTTC.